This TCR beta chain derives from a study of regulatory T cells in long-lasting Graves disease. Building of the TCR beta libraries involved iRepertoire HTBI primers and Arm-PCR of CDR3 regions. MiXCR, applied by TCRdb to the multiplex PCR reads, yields one record per CDR3 protein. The sample records a few hundred thousand distinct CDR3 sequences, about 10% being singletons. V dropped 5 bases and J dropped 4 bases, with 21 bases sitting between them. This CDR3 has 16 amino acids. In germline, CDR1 is MNHEY, CDR2 SMNVEV (reference sequence). Time point noted: newly diagnosed GD, antithyroid drugs for less than 3 months. Making the TCR library involved RNA that had been extracted from PBMCs. At least ten counts were recorded for this clonotype. These data also formed part of another study, on T cells in Graves' hyperthyroidism and ophthalmopathy.

The V gene is TRBV27, the J gene TRBJ2-7; D call uncertain. The clonotype was recovered from a woman aged 18-35 years with Graves disease. The sample was peripheral blood mononuclear cells (PBMCs), taken at new diagnosis, from a patient treated with antithyroid drugs. CDR3 residues: CASSPRAALEPYEQYF. As DNA, the CDR3 is TGTGCCAGCAGTCCTCGGGCGGCCCTAGAGCCGTACGAGCAGTACTTC.